Presented here are 20 T cell receptor beta chains from one specimen sequenced in a study of T cell repertoires in cytomegalovirus infection. These receptors are not linked to any known antigen. In TCRdb, the reads were re-called with MiXCR into one record per CDR3 protein. The sample lists about 890,000 distinct CDR3 sequences; about 33% were seen once. The specimen comprised cultured CD8+ T cells from PBMCs, sampled from culture after CMV antigen stimulation. These receptors all come from a human donor in good health (CMV status not recorded). Some clones in this sample may be carry-over from other donors' samples.

This clonotype was observed at least ten times. The J gene is TRBJ2-1, the V gene TRBV9; D remains unclear. This CDR3 comprises 13 residues. Trimming took 5 bases from V and 1 from J, leaving 7 bases between them. Per germline, CDR1 SGDLS and CDR2 YYNGEE. As DNA, the CDR3 is TGTGCCAGCAGTGTGGGGTCCTACAATGAGCAGTTCTTC. It codes for CASSVGSYNEQFF.

This clonotype was detected a few times. This rearrangement joins TRBV7-9 to TRBJ2-7; D is perhaps TRBD1 or TRBD2 (5 bases each). The CDR3 extends over 12 amino acids. V lost 5 bases and J 3 bases, leaving 8 bases between the germline ends. Germline loops: CDR1 SEHNR, CDR2 FQNEAQ (reference sequence). CDR3 DNA: TGTGCCAGCAGCCGGGACCGCTACGAGCAGTACGTC. This codes for CASSRDRYEQYV.

There are a few counts of this clonotype. The chain links TRBV7-9 to TRBJ1-6, with D maybe TRBD1 (5 bases). V was shortened by 1 base and J by 10 bases, with 14 bases between the two germline ends. Germline V gives CDR1 SEHNR, CDR2 FQNEAQ (reference sequence). The CDR3 length is 15 residues. CDR3 residues: CASSLDSDGGSPLHF. DNA for the CDR3: TGTGCCAGCAGCTTAGATTCCGATGGGGGGTCACCCCTCCACTTT.

The gene calls are TRBV12-5 and TRBJ2-6; perhaps TRBD1 as D (5 bases). Between the trimmed V and J ends, which lost 0 bases and 0 bases, there was a span of 6 bases. The germline gives CDR1 LGHNT, CDR2 FRNRAP. The CDR3 runs 16 residues. In DNA, the CDR3 is TGTGCTAGTGGTTTGGTCGACAGCTCTGGGGCCAACGTCCTGACTTTC. Translation: CASGLVDSSGANVLTF.

As for this clonotype: Possible read error: a much larger clone is one base away. This chain connects TRBV7-2 to TRBJ1-4; no reliable D call. The CDR3 spans 12 residues. The germline V gene has CDR1 SGHTA and CDR2 FQGNSA. This CDR3 is CVSSFLEEKLFF. As DNA, the CDR3 is TGTGTCAGCAGCTTTCTAGAGGAAAAACTGTTTTTT.

The V and J genes are TRBV27 and TRBJ1-2; D possibly corresponds to TRBD1 (6 bases). Germline-derived CDR1 and CDR2 are MNHEY and SMNVEV (reference sequence). CDR3 length: 15 amino acids. Trimming removed 5 bases at V and 8 bases at J, with 21 bases between. CDR3 amino acids: CASSPTGGGRSGYTF. In nucleotides, the CDR3 is TGTGCCAGCAGTCCTACCGGAGGGGGGCGCAGCGGCTACACCTTC.

This clonotype was picked up a small number of times. A much larger clone lies a single base off, so this may be a read error. This chain joins TRBV7-6 and TRBJ2-1; 15 bases map to TRBD2. CDR1 is SGHVS, CDR2 FNYEAQ, per germline. The V segment lost 5 bases and the J segment 3 bases; nucleotides outside the gene matches: 11. This CDR3 has 19 amino acids. Here the CDR3 DNA reads TGTGCCAGCAGCAACGCCGGGACTAGCGGGGGGACATTCTACAATGAGCAGTTCTTC. Protein product: CASSNAGTSGGTFYNEQFF.

Remarks on this clonotype: A junction boundary mismatches the germline segment, possibly from a read error. V usage is TRBV7-6 and J usage is TRBJ2-7; 7 bases agree with TRBD2. Germline CDR1 and CDR2: SGHVS and FNYEAQ. The CDR3 consists of 20 residues. Here the CDR3 reads CVSSLSISGGERGRTYEQYF. In DNA, the CDR3 is TGTGTCAGCAGCTTATCTATCTCCGGCGGGGAGCGGGGCAGGACCTACGAGCAGTACTTC.

The V and J genes are TRBV12-3 or TRBV12-4 and TRBJ2-7; D not resolved. The CDR3 has 12 amino acids. Trimming removed 3 bases at V and 4 bases at J, with 7 bases between. The CDR3 sequence: CASSFLGYEQYF. CDR3 bases: TGTGCCAGCAGTTTTTTAGGTTACGAGCAGTACTTC.

In this sample, this clonotype turned up a few times. The chain couples TRBV6-2 or TRBV6-3 to TRBJ2-7; TRBD1 aligns across 8 bases. Looked up from germline, CDR1 is MNHEY and CDR2 is SVGEGT. The V and J ends lost 6 bases and 2 bases, in that order; junction bases with no gene match: 6. CDR3 length: 14 residues. This CDR3 is CASRQGARTYEQYV. In DNA, the CDR3 is TGTGCCAGCAGGCAGGGGGCCAGAACCTACGAGCAGTACGTC.

The genes are TRBV4-1 and TRBJ1-3; no clear D. The V end was cut by 0 bases, the J end by 2 bases, with 11 bases between. CDR1 is MGHRA, CDR2 YSYEKL, per germline. There are 16 residues in the CDR3. CDR3: CASSQEEALTGNTIYF. In DNA, the CDR3 is TGCGCCAGCAGCCAAGAGGAGGCGCTCACTGGAAACACCATATATTTT.

As DNA, the CDR3 is TGTGCCAGCAGCTTAGGCAGGGGAGACGAGCAGTACGTC. It encodes CASSLGRGDEQYV. This chain joins TRBV7-6 and TRBJ2-7; the D gene is possibly TRBD1 (6 bases). CDR1 is SGHVS, CDR2 FNYEAQ, per germline. The CDR3 spans 13 residues. Trimming removed 1 base at V and 5 bases at J, with 9 bases between.

This clonotype has a count of ten or more. V and J are TRBV7-9 and TRBJ1-1; TRBD1 is a possible D gene (5 bases). V lost 5 bases and J 1 base, leaving 11 bases between the germline ends. The CDR3 consists of 14 residues. CDR1 is SEHNR, CDR2 FQNEAQ, per germline (reference sequence). The CDR3 loop reads CASSPDISNTEAFF. As DNA, the CDR3 is TGTGCCAGCAGCCCGGACATATCGAACACTGAAGCTTTCTTT.

The rearrangement joins TRBV4-3 to TRBJ2-1; D not resolved. Germline-derived CDR1 and CDR2 are LGHNA and YSLEER. The CDR3 is 16 amino acids. Trimming removed 2 bases at V and 8 bases at J, with 19 bases between. The CDR3 DNA reads as TGCGCCAGCAGCCAATCCGACGCAGCTCCGAGGCATGAGCAGTTCTTC. The encoded protein is CASSQSDAAPRHEQFF.

J is TRBJ1-1 and V is TRBV27; TRBD1 might be the D (6 bases). Trimming removed 8 bases from V and 1 base from J, with 11 bases in between. Germline CDR1 is MNHEY and CDR2 is SMNVEV (reference sequence). This CDR3 region has 13 residues. Written as DNA, the CDR3 is TGTGCCAGCCACAGGGCCTCGAACACTGAAGCTTTCTTT. Protein sequence: CASHRASNTEAFF.

This clonotype was picked up a small number of times. The chain uses TRBV19 and TRBJ1-1; 10 bases are shared with TRBD1. Losses at the gene ends were 8 bases for V and 7 bases for J; bases not matched to a gene: 10. Looked up from germline, CDR1 is LNHDA and CDR2 is SQIVND (reference sequence). This CDR3 has 14 residues. CDR3 loop: CASRSWTGGDEAFF. In nucleotides, the CDR3 is TGTGCCAGTCGTTCCTGGACAGGGGGGGATGAAGCTTTCTTT.

This chain links TRBV6-5 with TRBJ1-1; no clear D. The V end lost 0 bases, the J end lost 1 base, and 9 bases lay between the germline ends. Germline V gives CDR1 MNHEY, CDR2 SVGAGI. This CDR3 region has 15 residues. CDR3 loop: CASSYSTAGNTEAFF. The CDR3 DNA is TGTGCCAGCAGTTACTCGACCGCGGGGAACACTGAAGCTTTCTTT.

Only a few counts were recorded for this clonotype. The CDR3 protein is CASTVGGGPDTQYF. In DNA form, the CDR3 reads TGTGCCAGCACCGTAGGGGGTGGGCCAGATACGCAGTATTTT. This chain connects TRBV12-3 or TRBV12-4 to TRBJ2-3; D perhaps matches TRBD1 (6 bases). The CDR3 is 14 residues long. Trimming took off 7 bases at V and 4 bases at J, with 15 bases between the two ends.

This clonotype appeared a few times. The chain joins TRBV25-1 to TRBJ2-3; TRBD1 aligns across 7 bases. J lost 2 bases, V lost 7 bases, and 6 bases had no gene match. The CDR3 covers 14 residues. From germline, CDR1 is MGHDK and CDR2 SYGVNS. The CDR3 bases are TGTGCCAGCACTGGGACAGTTTACACAGATACGCAGTATTTT. Its protein is CASTGTVYTDTQYF.

This clonotype was observed a single time. V usage is TRBV5-6 and J usage is TRBJ1-2; 10 bases match TRBD1. The trim removed 0 bases at V and 4 bases at J, leaving 6 bases unmatched. Germline V lookup: CDR1 SGHDT, CDR2 YYEEEE. The CDR3 covers 16 residues. CDR3 amino acids: CASSLEGTGATYGYTF. CDR3 sequence (DNA): TGTGCCAGCAGCTTGGAGGGGACAGGGGCGACCTATGGCTACACCTTC.